The clone carrying this T cell receptor (beta chain) occurred once. Its antigen is still unknown. The CDR3 is made up of 12 amino acids. V shed 5 bases, J shed 8 bases, and the junction held 5 bases outside the gene matches. From germline, CDR1 is MNHNY and CDR2 SVGAGI (reference sequence). The data are from a study of lymphopenia after photon versus proton radiotherapy. Study-wide results and limits: Authors raise, but do not show, better survival with proton therapy.

This table comes from immunoSEQ multiplex PCR, and its TCRdb copy is limited to in-frame clones, with some not included. The table has approximately 6,000 clones, approximately 90% seen once. The material was peripheral blood, obtained from a patient treated with photon-based radiotherapy. The rearrangement uses TRBV6-6 and TRBJ1-2; TRBD1 aligns across 7 bases. This receptor was obtained from a man aged 55 to 70 with cholangiocarcinoma. The CDR3 nucleotides read TGTGCCAGCAGTGCGGGACAGTGGGGCTACACCTTC. This codes for CASSAGQWGYTF.